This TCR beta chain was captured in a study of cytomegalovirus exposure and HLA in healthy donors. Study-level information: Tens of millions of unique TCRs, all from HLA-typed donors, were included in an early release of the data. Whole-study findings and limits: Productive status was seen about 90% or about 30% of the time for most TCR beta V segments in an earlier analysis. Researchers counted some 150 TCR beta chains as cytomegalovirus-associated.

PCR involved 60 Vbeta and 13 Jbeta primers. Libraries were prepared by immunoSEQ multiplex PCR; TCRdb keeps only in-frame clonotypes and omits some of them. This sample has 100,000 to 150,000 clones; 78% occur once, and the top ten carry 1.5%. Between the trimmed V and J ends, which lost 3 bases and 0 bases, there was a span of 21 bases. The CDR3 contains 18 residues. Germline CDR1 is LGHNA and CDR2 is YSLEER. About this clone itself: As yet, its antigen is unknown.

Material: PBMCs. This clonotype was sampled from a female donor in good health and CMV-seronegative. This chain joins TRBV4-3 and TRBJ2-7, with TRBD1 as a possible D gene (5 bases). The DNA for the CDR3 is TGCGCCAGCAGCCAGGACACGCTTACCGACGGGTTCTCCTACGAGCAGTACTTC. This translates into CASSQDTLTDGFSYEQYF.